The clone carrying this T cell receptor beta chain was seen many times. The entry originates in a study of T cells in Graves' hyperthyroidism and ophthalmopathy. Fresh 10 ml peripheral blood yielded PBMCs. Amplification yielded TCR beta CDR3 regions, with RNA transcripts as the source. First-round RT-PCR of the TCR CDR3 relied on the HTBI primer set. TCRdb called the multiplex PCR reads again in MiXCR, with one record for every CDR3 protein. Here the sample spans about 420,000 distinct CDR3 sequences, roughly 13% being singletons. The CDR3 consists of 15 residues. The germline CDR1 and CDR2 sequences are MNHEY and SVGEGT. V lost 5 bases to trimming and J lost 7 bases; unmatched junction nucleotides: 11.

The J gene is TRBJ1-1, the V gene TRBV6-2 or TRBV6-3; 9 nucleotides match TRBD1. The receptor was isolated from a woman between 18 and 30 years old with Graves' hyperthyroidism. The sequenced sample was blood. CDR3 loop: CASSRPSGQGLEAFF. The CDR3 nucleotides are TGTGCCAGCAGTCGACCGTCGGGACAGGGCCTTGAAGCTTTCTTT.